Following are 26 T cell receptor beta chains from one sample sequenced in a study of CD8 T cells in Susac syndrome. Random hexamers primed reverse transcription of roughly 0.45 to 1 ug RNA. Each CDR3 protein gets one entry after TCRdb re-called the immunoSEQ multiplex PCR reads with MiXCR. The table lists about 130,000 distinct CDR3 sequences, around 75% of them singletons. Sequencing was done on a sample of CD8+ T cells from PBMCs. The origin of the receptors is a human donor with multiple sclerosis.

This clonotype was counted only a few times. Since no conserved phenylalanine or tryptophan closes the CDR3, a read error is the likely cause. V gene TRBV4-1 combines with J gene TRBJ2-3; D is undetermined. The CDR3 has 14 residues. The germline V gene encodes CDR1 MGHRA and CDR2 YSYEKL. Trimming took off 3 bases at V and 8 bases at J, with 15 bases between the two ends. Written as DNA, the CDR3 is TGCGCCAGCAGCCACCTCGTAGGTACGGGTACGCAGTATCTT. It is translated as CASSHLVGTGTQYL.

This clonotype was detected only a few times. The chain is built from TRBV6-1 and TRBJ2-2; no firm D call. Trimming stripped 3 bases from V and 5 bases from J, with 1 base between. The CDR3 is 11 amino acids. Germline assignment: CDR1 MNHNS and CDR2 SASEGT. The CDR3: CASSDTGELFF. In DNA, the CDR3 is TGTGCCAGCAGTGATACCGGGGAGCTGTTTTTT.

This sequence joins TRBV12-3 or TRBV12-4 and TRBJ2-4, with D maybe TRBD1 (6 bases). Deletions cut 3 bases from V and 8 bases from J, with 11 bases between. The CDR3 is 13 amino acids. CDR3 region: CASSFRGVDIQYF. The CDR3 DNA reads TGTGCCAGCAGTTTCAGGGGAGTGGACATTCAGTACTTC.

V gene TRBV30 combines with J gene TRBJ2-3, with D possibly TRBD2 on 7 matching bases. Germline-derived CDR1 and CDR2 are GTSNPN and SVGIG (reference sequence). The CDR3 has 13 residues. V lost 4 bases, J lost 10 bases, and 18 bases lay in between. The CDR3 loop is CAWTGGHGAAQYF. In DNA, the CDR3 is TGTGCCTGGACCGGGGGGCACGGGGCGGCGCAGTATTTT.

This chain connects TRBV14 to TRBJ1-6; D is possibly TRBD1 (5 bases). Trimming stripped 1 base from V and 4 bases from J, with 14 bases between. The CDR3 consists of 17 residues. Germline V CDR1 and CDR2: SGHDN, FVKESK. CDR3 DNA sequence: TGTGCCAGCAGCCAAGGGGCAGGGAGAGGTTATAATTCACCCCTCCACTTT. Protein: CASSQGAGRGYNSPLHF. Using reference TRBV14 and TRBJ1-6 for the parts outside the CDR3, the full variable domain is EAGVTQFPSHSVIEKGQTVTLRCDPISGHDNLYWYRRVMGKEIKFLLHFVKESKQDESGMPNNRFLAERTGGTYSTLKVQPAELEDSGVYFCASSQGAGRGYNSPLHFGNGTRLTVT.

The CDR3 DNA reads TGTGCCACCAGCAGGTTTGAAGGGGGTACCACTGAAGCTTTCTTT. It codes for CATSRFEGGTTEAFF. The V and J genes are TRBV15 and TRBJ1-1; perhaps TRBD1 as D (6 bases). The germline V gene encodes CDR1 LNHNV and CDR2 YYDKDF (reference sequence). This CDR3 has 15 amino acids. The V end lost 3 bases, the J end lost 4 bases, and 15 bases lay between the germline ends.

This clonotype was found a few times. This chain's CDR3 is CASSPRDRNNSPLHF. CDR3 sequence (DNA): TGCGCCAGCAGCCCGCGGGACCGAAACAATTCACCCCTCCACTTT. This chain joins TRBV4-1 and TRBJ1-6; D is perhaps TRBD1 (5 bases). Trimming pared 4 bases from V and 7 bases from J, leaving 14 bases between. The CDR3 spans 15 residues. Germline CDR1 and CDR2: MGHRA and YSYEKL.

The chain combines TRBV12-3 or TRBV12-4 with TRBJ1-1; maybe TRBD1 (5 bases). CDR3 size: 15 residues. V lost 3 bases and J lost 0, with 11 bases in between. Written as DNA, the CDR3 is TGTGCCAGCAGTTTCGTGAGGGGATTGAACACTGAAGCTTTCTTT. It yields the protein CASSFVRGLNTEAFF.

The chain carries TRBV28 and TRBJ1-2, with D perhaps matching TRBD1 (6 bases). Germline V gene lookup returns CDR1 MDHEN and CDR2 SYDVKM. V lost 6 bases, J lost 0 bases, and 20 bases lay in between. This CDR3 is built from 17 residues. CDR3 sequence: CASRTTGHRIANYGYTF. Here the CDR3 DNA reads TGTGCCAGCAGAACCACGGGACACCGAATAGCTAACTATGGCTACACCTTC.

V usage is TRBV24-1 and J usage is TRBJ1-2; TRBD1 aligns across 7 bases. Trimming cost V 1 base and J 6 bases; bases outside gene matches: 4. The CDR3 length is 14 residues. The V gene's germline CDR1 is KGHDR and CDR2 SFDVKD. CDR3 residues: CATSDFDRVDGYTF. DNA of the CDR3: TGTGCCACCAGTGATTTCGACAGGGTGGATGGCTACACCTTC.

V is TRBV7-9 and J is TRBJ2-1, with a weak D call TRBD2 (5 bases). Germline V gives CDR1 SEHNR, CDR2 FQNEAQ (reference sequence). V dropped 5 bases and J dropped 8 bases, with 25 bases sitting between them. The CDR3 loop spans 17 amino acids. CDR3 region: CASSGPDTRPDIDEQFF. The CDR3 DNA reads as TGTGCCAGCAGCGGACCCGATACTAGGCCGGATATAGATGAGCAGTTCTTC.

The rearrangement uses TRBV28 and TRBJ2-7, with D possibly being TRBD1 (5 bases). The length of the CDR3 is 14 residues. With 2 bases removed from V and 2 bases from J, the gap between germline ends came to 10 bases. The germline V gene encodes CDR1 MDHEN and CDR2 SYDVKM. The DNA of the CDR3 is TGTGCCAGCAGTTTAGGCAGGGTAGCCTACGAGCAGTACTTC. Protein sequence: CASSLGRVAYEQYF.

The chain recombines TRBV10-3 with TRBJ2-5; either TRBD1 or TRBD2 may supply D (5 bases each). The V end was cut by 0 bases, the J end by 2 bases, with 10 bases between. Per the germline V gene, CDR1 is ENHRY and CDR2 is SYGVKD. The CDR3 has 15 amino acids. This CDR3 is CAISESGTAQETQYF. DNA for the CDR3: TGTGCCATCAGTGAGTCCGGGACGGCGCAAGAGACCCAGTACTTC.

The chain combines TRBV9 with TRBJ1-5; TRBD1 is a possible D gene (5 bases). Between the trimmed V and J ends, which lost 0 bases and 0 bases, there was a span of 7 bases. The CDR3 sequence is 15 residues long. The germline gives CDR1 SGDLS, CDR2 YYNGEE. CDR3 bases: TGTGCCAGCAGCGTAGGAGGGGATAGCAATCAGCCCCAGCATTTT. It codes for CASSVGGDSNQPQHF.

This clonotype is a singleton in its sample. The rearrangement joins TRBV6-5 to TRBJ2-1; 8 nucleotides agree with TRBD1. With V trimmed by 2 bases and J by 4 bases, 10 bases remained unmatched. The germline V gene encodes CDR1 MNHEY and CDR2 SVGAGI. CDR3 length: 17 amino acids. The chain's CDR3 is CASSYRPWTGTYNEQFF. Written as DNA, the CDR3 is TGTGCCAGCAGTTACCGACCGTGGACAGGGACTTACAATGAGCAGTTCTTC.

The CDR3 nucleotides are TGTGCCAGCAGTGACAGCTACGAGCAGTACGTC. Translation gives CASSDSYEQYV. This rearrangement joins TRBV6-1 to TRBJ2-7; D unclear. V was cut by 3 bases and J by 3 bases, with 3 bases left in between. The CDR3 loop spans 11 amino acids. Germline V CDR1 and CDR2: MNHNS, SASEGT.

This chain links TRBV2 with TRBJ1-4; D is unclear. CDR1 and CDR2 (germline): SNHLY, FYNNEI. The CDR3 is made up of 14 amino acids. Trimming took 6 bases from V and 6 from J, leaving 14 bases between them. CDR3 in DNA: TGTGCCAGCAGATGGGCAGTCCACCATGAAAAACTGTTTTTT. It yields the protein CASRWAVHHEKLFF.

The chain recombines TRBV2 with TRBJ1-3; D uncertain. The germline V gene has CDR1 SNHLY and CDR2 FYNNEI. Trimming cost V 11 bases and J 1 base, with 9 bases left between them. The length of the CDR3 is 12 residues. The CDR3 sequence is CAALASGNTIYF. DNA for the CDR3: TGTGCCGCCTTGGCTTCTGGAAACACCATATATTTT.

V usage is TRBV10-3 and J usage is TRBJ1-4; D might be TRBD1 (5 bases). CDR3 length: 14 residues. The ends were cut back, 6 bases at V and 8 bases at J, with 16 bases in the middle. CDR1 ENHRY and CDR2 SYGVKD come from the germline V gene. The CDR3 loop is CAIREGQLSEKLFF. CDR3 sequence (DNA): TGTGCCATCAGAGAGGGGCAGTTGAGCGAAAAACTGTTTTTT.

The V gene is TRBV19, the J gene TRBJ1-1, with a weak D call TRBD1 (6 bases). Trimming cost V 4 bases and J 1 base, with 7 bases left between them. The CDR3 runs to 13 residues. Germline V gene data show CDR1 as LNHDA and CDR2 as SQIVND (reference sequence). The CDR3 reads CASSRGQNTEAFF. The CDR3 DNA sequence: TGTGCCAGTAGTAGGGGACAGAACACTGAAGCTTTCTTT.

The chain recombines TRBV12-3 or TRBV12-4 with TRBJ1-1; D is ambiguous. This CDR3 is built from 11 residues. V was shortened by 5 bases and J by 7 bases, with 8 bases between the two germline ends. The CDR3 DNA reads TGTGCCAGCAGTCCTTCAGTTGAAGCTTTCTTT. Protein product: CASSPSVEAFF.

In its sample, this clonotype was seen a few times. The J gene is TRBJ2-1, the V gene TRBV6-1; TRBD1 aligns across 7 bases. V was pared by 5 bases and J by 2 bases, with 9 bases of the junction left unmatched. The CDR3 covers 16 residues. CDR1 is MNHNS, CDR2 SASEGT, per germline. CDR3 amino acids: CASSPVTGFPYNEQFF. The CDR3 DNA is TGTGCCAGCAGTCCCGTGACAGGGTTTCCCTACAATGAGCAGTTCTTC.

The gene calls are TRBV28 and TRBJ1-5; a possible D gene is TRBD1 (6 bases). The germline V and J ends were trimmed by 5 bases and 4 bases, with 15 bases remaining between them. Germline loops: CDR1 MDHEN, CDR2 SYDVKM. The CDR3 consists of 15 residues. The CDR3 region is CASSPRGGRNQPQHF. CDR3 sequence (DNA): TGTGCCAGCAGTCCCCGAGGGGGGAGGAATCAGCCCCAGCATTTT.

The CDR3 nucleotides read TGTGCCAGCAGCTTACTTTATGGGGTCCCCGAAGCTTTCTTT. As protein: CASSLLYGVPEAFF. The chain recombines TRBV5-5 with TRBJ1-1, with no clear D. Trimming pared 2 bases from V and 8 bases from J, leaving 16 bases between. Germline assignment: CDR1 SGHKS and CDR2 YYEKEE (reference sequence). CDR3 length: 14 residues.

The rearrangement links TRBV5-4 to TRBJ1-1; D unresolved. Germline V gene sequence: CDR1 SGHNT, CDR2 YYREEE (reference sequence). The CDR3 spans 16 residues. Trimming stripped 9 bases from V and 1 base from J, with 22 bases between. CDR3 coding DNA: TGTGCCACTTCGACTGAGGTAAAGAGACCGAACACTGAAGCTTTCTTT. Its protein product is CATSTEVKRPNTEAFF.

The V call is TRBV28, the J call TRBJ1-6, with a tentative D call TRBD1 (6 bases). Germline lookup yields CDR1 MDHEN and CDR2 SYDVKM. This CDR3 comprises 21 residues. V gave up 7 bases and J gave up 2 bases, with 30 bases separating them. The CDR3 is CASTGEWDGQTYRAYNSPLHF. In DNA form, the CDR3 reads TGTGCCAGCACGGGTGAATGGGACGGTCAGACCTACAGGGCCTATAATTCACCCCTCCACTTT.